This T cell receptor beta chain was retrieved from a study of cytomegalovirus exposure and HLA in healthy donors. A remark on this clone: Antigen: not known.

General observations from the study: Previously analyzed data showed that most TCR beta V segments were productive at a frequency of about 90% or about 30%. A later analysis linked a missense DCLRE1C variant to TCR beta V- and J-gene trimming. Presence/absence results assume similar sequencing depth per donor, which may not hold.

PCR employed 60 Vbeta and 13 Jbeta primers. Per the authors' pipeline: Some 9.9 million shared chains were among about 80 million unique TCR beta chains counted in a later analysis. This table comes from immunoSEQ multiplex PCR, and its TCRdb copy is limited to in-frame clones, with some not included. The DNA was the basis for D and trimming; V, J and clone size are from that table. The table shows 150,000 to 200,000 clones, with more than 75% occurring only once. V dropped 5 bases and J dropped 10; count of bases not matched to a gene: 7. CDR3 length: 13 residues. From germline, CDR1 is MNHEY and CDR2 SMNVEV (reference sequence).

The chain uses TRBV27 and TRBJ2-1; 8 bases map to TRBD2. The receptor comes from a woman in her forties or fifties in good health and CMV-seronegative. The sequenced material came from PBMCs. CDR3 residues: CASSKITGGEQFF. DNA for the CDR3: TGTGCCAGCAGTAAAATTACGGGGGGGGAGCAGTTCTTC.